This T cell receptor (beta chain) stems from a study of T cell changes during pregnancy in multiple sclerosis. The CDR3 has 14 residues. The germline gives CDR1 MNHEY, CDR2 SVGAGI. Trimming cost V 5 bases and J 4 bases, with 14 bases left between them. Libraries were prepared by immunoSEQ multiplex PCR; TCRdb keeps only in-frame clonotypes and omits some of them. The sample contains roughly 110,000 clones, around 90% of which appear only once. This sample comprised peripheral blood, obtained after pregnancy. The receptor comes from a female donor with multiple sclerosis, enrolled in a pregnancy study. This chain joins TRBV6-5 and TRBJ1-2; unclear D gene. The CDR3 DNA sequence: TGTGCCAGCAGTAGTACCCGCAGGTTCTATGGCTACACCTTC. It codes for CASSSTRRFYGYTF.